These 32 T cell receptor beta chains came from one sample sequenced in a study of vaccination and CD4 T cells after COVID-19. These TCRs are of unknown antigen specificity. The Oncomine TCR Beta short-read assay was applied to DNA of cultured CD4+ T cells. MiXCR, run by TCRdb on the PCR reads, gives a single entry per CDR3 protein. This table holds roughly 16,000 distinct CDR3 sequences, 65% to 85% found once. Regarding treatment: roughly 10-day PBMC culture with coronavirus spike peptide pools or control peptides (ViraFEST assay). The specimen sequenced was CD4+ T cells from blood, cultured in vitro. Every receptor here comes from a human donor who had recovered from COVID-19.

This chain connects TRBV19 to TRBJ2-7; D unclear. Germline V gives CDR1 LNHDA, CDR2 SQIVND (reference sequence). V was trimmed by 5 bases and J by 0 bases, leaving 17 bases between them. CDR3 length equals 16 residues. Here the CDR3 reads CASSASRSLGSYEQYF. The CDR3 DNA sequence: TGTGCCAGTAGTGCCTCCAGGAGCCTGGGCTCCTACGAGCAGTACTTC. The full variable domain, rest sourced from reference TRBV19 and TRBJ2-7, is DGGITQSPKYLFRKEGQNVTLSCEQNLNHDAMYWYRQDPGQGLRLIYYSQIVNDFQKGDIAEGYSVSREKKESFPLTVTSAQKNPTAFYLCASSASRSLGSYEQYFGPGTRLTVT.

This rearrangement joins TRBV7-8 to TRBJ1-2, with 9 positions matching TRBD1. This CDR3 region has 14 residues. With 5 bases clipped from V and 8 bases from J, the junction kept 9 bases outside the gene matches. The germline V gene has CDR1 SGHVS and CDR2 FQNEAQ. As DNA, the CDR3 is TGTGCCAGCAGCCCGGACAGGGGAACTGAGGGCTACACCTTC. It is translated as CASSPDRGTEGYTF.

This clonotype came up once. The genes are TRBV19 and TRBJ2-2, with 11 bases fitting TRBD1. Germline assignment: CDR1 LNHDA and CDR2 SQIVND (reference sequence). The V gene end was trimmed by 6 bases and the J gene end by 0 bases; junction bases not matched to a gene: 6. The length of the CDR3 is 17 residues. CDR3 sequence reads: CASRSPGQGANTGELFF. The DNA of the CDR3 is TGTGCCAGTAGGAGTCCGGGACAGGGGGCGAACACCGGGGAGCTGTTTTTT. The complete variable domain, with remaining parts taken from reference TRBV19 and TRBJ2-2, reads DGGITQSPKYLFRKEGQNVTLSCEQNLNHDAMYWYRQDPGQGLRLIYYSQIVNDFQKGDIAEGYSVSREKKESFPLTVTSAQKNPTAFYLCASRSPGQGANTGELFFGEGSRLTVL.

This clonotype was observed once. The chain employs TRBV6-5 and TRBJ1-5, with D hard to call. The CDR3 loop spans 13 amino acids. The V end was cut by 0 bases, the J end by 6 bases, with 6 bases between. Germline values: CDR1 MNHEY, CDR2 SVGAGI. CDR3 DNA sequence: TGTGCCAGCAGTTACTCGTGGGCTCAGCCCCAGCATTTT. Its translation: CASSYSWAQPQHF.

This clonotype has more than one count but fewer than ten. The chain is built from TRBV10-3 and TRBJ1-6; the D is unclear. The V end was cut by 3 bases, the J end by 7 bases, with 16 bases between. Germline values: CDR1 ENHRY, CDR2 SYGVKD. The CDR3 totals 16 residues. The CDR3 region is CAISDGTGRPNSPLHF. As DNA, the CDR3 is TGTGCCATCAGTGATGGCACGGGGAGACCGAATTCACCCCTCCACTTT.

The genes are TRBV21-1 and TRBJ2-7; TRBD1 is the table's D call and was not checked against the DNA. TRBV21-1 is assigned pseudogene status. The CDR3 contains 13 residues. The CDR3 reads CASSRDPTDEQYF. The CDR3 nucleotides read TGTGCCAGCAGTCGGGATCCCACCGACGAGCAGTACTTC.

The chain uses TRBV20-1 and TRBJ2-4, with D possibly called TRBD1 or TRBD2 (5 bases each). Germline V gene data show CDR1 as DFQATT and CDR2 as SNEGSKA (reference sequence). V was pared by 2 bases and J by 1 base, with 18 bases between. The CDR3 runs to 17 residues. This CDR3 reads CSARRAGTLGAKNIQYF. For the CDR3, the DNA is TGCAGTGCTAGACGGGCTGGGACGCTTGGTGCCAAAAACATTCAGTACTTC.

The V and J genes are TRBV6-2 or TRBV6-3 and TRBJ2-7; D is possibly TRBD1 or TRBD2 (5 bases each). Trimming removed 7 bases from V and 6 bases from J, with 19 bases in between. The CDR3 spans 14 residues. Germline V gene sequence: CDR1 MNHEY, CDR2 SVGEGT. The CDR3 reads CASNKRGKQSEQYF. DNA of the CDR3: TGTGCCAGCAATAAACGGGGCAAGCAGTCCGAGCAGTACTTC.

The gene calls are TRBV28 and TRBJ1-2; D might be TRBD1 (5 bases). V lost 8 bases to trimming and J lost 4 bases, with 17 bases between them. This CDR3 has 14 residues. Per the germline V gene, CDR1 is MDHEN and CDR2 is SYDVKM. The CDR3 region is CASVTSGVVYGYTF. Here the CDR3 DNA reads TGTGCCAGCGTCACATCGGGGGTAGTCTATGGCTACACCTTC.

This chain uses TRBV20-1 with TRBJ2-3; 7 positions match TRBD2. The V gene's germline CDR1 is DFQATT and CDR2 SNEGSKA (reference sequence). J gave up 4 bases and V 2 bases, and 6 bases lay outside the gene matches. The CDR3 is 14 amino acids. The DNA for the CDR3 is TGCAGTGCTAGACCAGCGGGGAGCCCAGATACGCAGTATTTT. Amino acid sequence: CSARPAGSPDTQYF.

The rearrangement links TRBV6-1 to TRBJ1-2; 7 bases agree with TRBD1. The CDR3 totals 15 residues. CDR1 and CDR2 (germline): MNHNS, SASEGT. V lost 9 bases to trimming and J lost 4 bases; unmatched junction nucleotides: 14. CDR3: CASVRTGMSIYGYTF. CDR3 sequence (DNA): TGTGCCAGTGTCCGGACAGGTATGAGCATCTATGGCTACACCTTC.

The chain employs TRBV11-2 and TRBJ2-2; TRBD1 agrees at 10 bases. The CDR3 extends over 16 amino acids. J lost 7 bases, V lost 5 bases, and 10 bases had no gene match. Germline V gene data show CDR1 as SGHAT and CDR2 as FQNNGV. The CDR3 sequence is CASSNRDRGTVGELFF. The DNA for the CDR3 is TGTGCCAGCAGCAACCGGGACAGGGGAACGGTCGGGGAGCTGTTTTTT. The whole variable domain, filled in from reference TRBV11-2 and TRBJ2-2, reads EAGVAQSPRYKIIEKRQSVAFWCNPISGHATLYWYQQILGQGPKLLIQFQNNGVVDDSQLPKDRFSAERLKGVDSTLKIQPAKLEDSAVYLCASSNRDRGTVGELFFGEGSRLTVL.

The V and J genes are TRBV7-8 and TRBJ2-1, with D hard to call. This CDR3 spans 13 amino acids. Germline CDR1 and CDR2: SGHVS and FQNEAQ. V was trimmed by 7 bases and J by 0 bases, leaving 7 bases between them. The CDR3: CASNRVSYNEQFF. CDR3 nucleotides: TGTGCCAGCAACCGGGTCTCCTACAATGAGCAGTTCTTC.

The chain carries TRBV28 and TRBJ2-7; 12 bases are a match to TRBD1. Germline V gives CDR1 MDHEN, CDR2 SYDVKM. V was clipped by 9 bases and J by 7 bases; unmatched bases: 22. The CDR3 is made up of 18 amino acids. DNA for the CDR3: TGTGCCAGTCTAACGGGGGGACAGGGGGCGCGATTAGCTGGAGAGCAGTACTTC. It yields the protein CASLTGGQGARLAGEQYF.

This sequence joins TRBV28 and TRBJ2-4; 12 positions match TRBD2. The CDR3 is 16 amino acids. J gave up 9 bases and V 1 base, and 7 bases lay outside the gene matches. Germline CDR1 is MDHEN and CDR2 is SYDVKM. Written as DNA, the CDR3 is TGTGCCAGCAGTTTATCCTTGACTAGCGGGAGCGGCATTCAGTACTTC. As protein: CASSLSLTSGSGIQYF.

V gene TRBV7-8 combines with J gene TRBJ1-5; D is uncertain. Trimming took 1 base from V and 2 from J, leaving 9 bases between them. Germline V CDR1 and CDR2: SGHVS, FQNEAQ. This CDR3 contains 15 residues. The DNA of the CDR3 is TGTGCCAGCAGCTTAGTAGGGTTTGGCAATCAGCCCCAGCATTTT. This codes for CASSLVGFGNQPQHF.

The rearrangement joins TRBV6-1 to TRBJ1-2, with a possible D match to TRBD1 (5 bases). V was trimmed by 7 bases and J by 0 bases, leaving 15 bases between them. Germline V gene sequence: CDR1 MNHNS, CDR2 SASEGT. CDR3 length: 15 amino acids. CDR3 DNA: TGTGCCAGCATTCCAGCGGGGCAAACTAACTATGGCTACACCTTC. Amino acid sequence: CASIPAGQTNYGYTF.

The V call is TRBV28, the J call TRBJ2-1, with 13 bases identical to TRBD2. Germline assignment: CDR1 MDHEN and CDR2 SYDVKM. The CDR3 spans 15 residues. The V gene end was trimmed by 4 bases and the J gene end by 6 bases; junction bases not matched to a gene: 3. CDR3 nucleotides: TGTGCCAGCAGTTGGACTAGCGGGGGCCCCAATGAGCAGTTCTTC. Translated: CASSWTSGGPNEQFF.

The chain uses TRBV15 and TRBJ1-5; D remains unclear. V gave up 6 bases and J gave up 8 bases, with 20 bases separating them. The CDR3 extends over 15 amino acids. Germline loops: CDR1 LNHNV, CDR2 YYDKDF (reference sequence). CDR3 loop: CATRSRTAAKEPQHF. In DNA form, the CDR3 reads TGTGCCACCAGGTCGCGGACGGCAGCAAAGGAGCCCCAGCATTTT. Full variable domain (remainder filled in from reference TRBV15 and TRBJ1-5): DAMVIQNPRYQVTQFGKPVTLSCSQTLNHNVMYWYQQKSSQAPKLLFHYYDKDFNNEADTPDNFQSRRPNTSFCFLDIRSPGLGDTAMYLCATRSRTAAKEPQHFGDGTRLSIL.

This clonotype was seen only once. The rearrangement joins TRBV29-1 to TRBJ2-2; 7 positions agree with TRBD2. Germline CDR1 reads SQVTM; CDR2 reads ANQGSEA. This CDR3 has 12 amino acids. J was trimmed by 8 bases and V by 4 bases; bases with no gene match: 4. CDR3 sequence: CSVGRERGELFF. The CDR3, as DNA: TGCAGCGTTGGGCGGGAGCGAGGGGAGCTGTTTTTT.

The CDR3 spells CASTDSLTDTQYF. The CDR3 region has the DNA TGTGCCAGCACGGACAGCCTCACAGATACGCAGTATTTT. The gene calls are TRBV2 and TRBJ2-3, with a tentative D call TRBD1 (6 bases). CDR1 is SNHLY and CDR2 is FYNNEI in the germline V gene. The CDR3 is 13 residues long. Trimming removed 7 bases from V and 2 bases from J, with 10 bases in between. Full variable domain (outside the CDR3, taken from reference TRBV2 and TRBJ2-3): EPEVTQTPSHQVTQMGQEVILRCVPISNHLYFYWYRQILGQKVEFLVSFYNNEISEKSEIFDDQFSVERPDGSNFTLKIRSTKLEDSAMYFCASTDSLTDTQYFGPGTRLTVL.

This chain joins TRBV20-1 and TRBJ2-1, with 10 nucleotides matching TRBD2. This CDR3 is 15 amino acids long. Germline assignment: CDR1 DFQATT and CDR2 SNEGSKA (reference sequence). Trimming removed 6 bases from V and 0 bases from J; junction bases left unmatched: 5. The CDR3 reads CSAGLATSSYNEQFF. DNA of the CDR3: TGCAGTGCGGGACTAGCGACGAGCTCCTACAATGAGCAGTTCTTC.

The V gene is TRBV20-1, the J gene TRBJ1-5, with D uncertain. Germline V CDR1 and CDR2: DFQATT, SNEGSKA (reference sequence). The CDR3 length is 14 residues. V lost 0 bases and J lost 7, with 13 bases in between. CDR3: CSARDIGSGQPQHF. The CDR3 DNA reads as TGCAGTGCTAGAGATATAGGCAGTGGCCAGCCCCAGCATTTT.

V gene TRBV20-1 combines with J gene TRBJ2-3, with D unresolved. Germline V lookup: CDR1 DFQATT, CDR2 SNEGSKA (reference sequence). The V gene lost 2 bases and the J gene lost 2 bases, with 5 bases spanning the gap. The CDR3 has 12 residues. CDR3 sequence: CSARTTTDTQYF. For the CDR3, the DNA is TGCAGTGCTAGAACGACCACAGATACGCAGTATTTT.

The rearrangement links TRBV10-3 to TRBJ1-1, with 7 bases matching TRBD1. CDR3 length: 16 residues. The V segment lost 4 bases and the J segment 1 base; nucleotides outside the gene matches: 9. Germline V lookup: CDR1 ENHRY, CDR2 SYGVKD. The CDR3 DNA is TGTGCCATCAGTGCCCGGGACAGCAACTCGAACACTGAAGCTTTCTTT. Residues: CAISARDSNSNTEAFF.

The chain carries TRBV20-1 and TRBJ2-7; perhaps TRBD2 as D (5 bases). V lost 0 bases, J lost 4 bases, and 13 bases lay in between. The CDR3 runs to 14 residues. In germline, CDR1 is DFQATT, CDR2 SNEGSKA (reference sequence). The CDR3 region has the DNA TGCAGTGCTAGAGACTCGGGGAAGTCTTACGAGCAGTACTTC. Translated: CSARDSGKSYEQYF.

The chain is built from TRBV11-2 and TRBJ1-2, with a tentative D call TRBD1 (5 bases). CDR1 SGHAT and CDR2 FQNNGV come from the germline V gene. V lost 6 bases to trimming and J lost 7 bases, with 15 bases between them. The CDR3 is 13 amino acids. CDR3 sequence (DNA): TGTGCCAGCAGGGAACAGGTATCGGGTGGCTACACCTTC. This gives the protein CASREQVSGGYTF.

The chain has TRBV6-5 and TRBJ1-3; perhaps TRBD1 as D (6 bases). Germline V gene data show CDR1 as MNHEY and CDR2 as SVGAGI. The V and J ends lost 2 bases and 12 bases respectively, with 14 bases between them. This CDR3 spans 13 amino acids. In nucleotides, the CDR3 is TGTGCCAGCAGTTACAGGGACAAGCTCGACATATATTTT. Protein sequence: CASSYRDKLDIYF.

The chain is built from TRBV6-1 and TRBJ2-5, with D hard to call. This CDR3 is 16 amino acids long. V lost 6 bases to trimming and J lost 2 bases, with 19 bases between them. Germline CDR1 reads MNHNS; CDR2 reads SASEGT. In DNA form, the CDR3 reads TGTGCCAGCAGACCCGGTGACGGACCCCTTCAAGAGACCCAGTACTTC. Amino acids: CASRPGDGPLQETQYF.

This chain joins TRBV5-1 and TRBJ1-2; perhaps TRBD1 as D (5 bases). The CDR3 contains 15 residues. Germline CDR1 reads SGHRS; CDR2 reads YFSETQ. Trimming pared 2 bases from V and 3 bases from J, leaving 14 bases between. The CDR3 sequence: CASSFRPGTDYGYTF. CDR3 bases: TGCGCCAGCAGCTTCCGCCCCGGGACGGACTATGGCTACACCTTC.

This chain links TRBV5-1 with TRBJ2-5; no definite D call. The CDR3 has 15 residues. The V gene lost 0 bases and the J gene lost 3 bases, with 12 bases spanning the gap. CDR1 is SGHRS, CDR2 YFSETQ, per germline. CDR3 loop: CASSLAQAVKETQYF. The CDR3 DNA follows: TGCGCCAGCAGCTTGGCCCAGGCGGTTAAAGAGACCCAGTACTTC.

V and J are TRBV6-1 and TRBJ2-3, with D unclear. The V end was cut by 1 base, the J end by 7 bases, with 6 bases between. This CDR3 is built from 12 residues. Per the germline V gene, CDR1 is MNHNS and CDR2 is SASEGT. CDR3 sequence: CASSEGRNTQYF. The CDR3 nucleotides read TGTGCCAGCAGTGAAGGACGCAATACGCAGTATTTT.